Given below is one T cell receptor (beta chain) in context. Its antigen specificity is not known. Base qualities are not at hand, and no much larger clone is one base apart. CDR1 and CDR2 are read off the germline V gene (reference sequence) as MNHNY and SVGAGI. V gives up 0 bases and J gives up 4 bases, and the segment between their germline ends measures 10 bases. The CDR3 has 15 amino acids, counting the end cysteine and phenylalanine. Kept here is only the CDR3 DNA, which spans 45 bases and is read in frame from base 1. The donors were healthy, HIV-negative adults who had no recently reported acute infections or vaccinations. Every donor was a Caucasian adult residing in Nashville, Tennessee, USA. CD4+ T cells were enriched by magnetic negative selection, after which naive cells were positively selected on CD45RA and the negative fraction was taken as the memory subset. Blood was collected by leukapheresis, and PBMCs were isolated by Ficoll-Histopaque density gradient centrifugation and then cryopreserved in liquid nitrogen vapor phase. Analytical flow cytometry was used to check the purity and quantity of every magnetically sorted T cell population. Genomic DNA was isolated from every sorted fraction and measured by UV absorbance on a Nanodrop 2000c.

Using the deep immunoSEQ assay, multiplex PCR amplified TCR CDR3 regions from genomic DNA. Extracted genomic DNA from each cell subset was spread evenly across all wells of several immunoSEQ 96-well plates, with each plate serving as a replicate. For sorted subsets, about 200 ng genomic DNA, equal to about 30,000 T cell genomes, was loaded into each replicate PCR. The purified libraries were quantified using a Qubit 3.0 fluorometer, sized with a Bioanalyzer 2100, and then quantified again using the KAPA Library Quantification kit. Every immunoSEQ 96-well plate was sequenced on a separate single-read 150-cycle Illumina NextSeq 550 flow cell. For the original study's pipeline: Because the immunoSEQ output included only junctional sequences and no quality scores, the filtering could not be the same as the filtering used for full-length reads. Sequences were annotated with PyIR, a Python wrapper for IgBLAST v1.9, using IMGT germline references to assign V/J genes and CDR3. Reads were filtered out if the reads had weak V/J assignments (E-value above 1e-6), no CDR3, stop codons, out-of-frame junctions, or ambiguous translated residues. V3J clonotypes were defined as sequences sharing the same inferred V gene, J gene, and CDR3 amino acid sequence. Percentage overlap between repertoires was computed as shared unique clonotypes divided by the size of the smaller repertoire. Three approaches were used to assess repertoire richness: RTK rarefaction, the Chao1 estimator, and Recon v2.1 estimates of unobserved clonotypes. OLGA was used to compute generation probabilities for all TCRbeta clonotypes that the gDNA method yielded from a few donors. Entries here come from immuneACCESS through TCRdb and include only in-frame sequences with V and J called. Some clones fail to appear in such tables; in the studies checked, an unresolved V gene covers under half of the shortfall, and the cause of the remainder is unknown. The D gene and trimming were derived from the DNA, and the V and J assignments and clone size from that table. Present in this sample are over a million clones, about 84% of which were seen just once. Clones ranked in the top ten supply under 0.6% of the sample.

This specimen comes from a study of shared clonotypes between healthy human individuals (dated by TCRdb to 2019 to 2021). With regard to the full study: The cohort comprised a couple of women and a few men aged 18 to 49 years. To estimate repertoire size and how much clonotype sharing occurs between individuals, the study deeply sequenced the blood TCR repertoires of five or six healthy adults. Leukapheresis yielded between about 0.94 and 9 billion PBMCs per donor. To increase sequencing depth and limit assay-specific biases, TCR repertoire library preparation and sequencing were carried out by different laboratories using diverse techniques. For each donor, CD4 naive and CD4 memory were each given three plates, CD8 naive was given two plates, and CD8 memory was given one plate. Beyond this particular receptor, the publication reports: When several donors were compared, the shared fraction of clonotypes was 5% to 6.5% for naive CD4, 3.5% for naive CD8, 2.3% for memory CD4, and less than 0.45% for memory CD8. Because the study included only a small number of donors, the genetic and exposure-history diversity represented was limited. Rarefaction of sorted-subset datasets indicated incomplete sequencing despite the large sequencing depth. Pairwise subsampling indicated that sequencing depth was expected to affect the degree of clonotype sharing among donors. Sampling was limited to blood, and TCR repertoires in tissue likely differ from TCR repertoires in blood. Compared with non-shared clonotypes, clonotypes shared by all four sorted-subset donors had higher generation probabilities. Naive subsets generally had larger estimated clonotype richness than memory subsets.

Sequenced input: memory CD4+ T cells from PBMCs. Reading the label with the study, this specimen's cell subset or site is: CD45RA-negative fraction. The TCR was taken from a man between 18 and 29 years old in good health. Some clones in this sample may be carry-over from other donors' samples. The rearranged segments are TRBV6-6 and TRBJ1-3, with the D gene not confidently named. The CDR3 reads CASSYSAGVGNTIYF. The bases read TGTGCCAGCAGTTACTCGGCAGGCGTGGGAAACACCATATATTTT.